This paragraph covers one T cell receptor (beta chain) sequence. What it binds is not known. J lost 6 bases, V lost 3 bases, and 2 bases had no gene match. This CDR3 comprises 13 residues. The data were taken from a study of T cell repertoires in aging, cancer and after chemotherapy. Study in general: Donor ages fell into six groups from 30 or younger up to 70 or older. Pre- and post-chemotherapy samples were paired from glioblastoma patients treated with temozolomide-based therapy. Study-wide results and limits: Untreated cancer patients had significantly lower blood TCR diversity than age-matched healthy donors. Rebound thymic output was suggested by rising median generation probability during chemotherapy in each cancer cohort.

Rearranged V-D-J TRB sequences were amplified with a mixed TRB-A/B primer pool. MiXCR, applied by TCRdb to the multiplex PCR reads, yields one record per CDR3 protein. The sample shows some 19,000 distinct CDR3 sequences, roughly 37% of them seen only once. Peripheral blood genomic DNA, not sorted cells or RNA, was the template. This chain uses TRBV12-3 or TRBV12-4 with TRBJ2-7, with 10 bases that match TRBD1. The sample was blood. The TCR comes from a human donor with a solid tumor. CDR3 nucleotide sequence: TGTGCCAGCAGTTTGACAGGGGGCCGCGAGCAGTACTTC. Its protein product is CASSLTGGREQYF.